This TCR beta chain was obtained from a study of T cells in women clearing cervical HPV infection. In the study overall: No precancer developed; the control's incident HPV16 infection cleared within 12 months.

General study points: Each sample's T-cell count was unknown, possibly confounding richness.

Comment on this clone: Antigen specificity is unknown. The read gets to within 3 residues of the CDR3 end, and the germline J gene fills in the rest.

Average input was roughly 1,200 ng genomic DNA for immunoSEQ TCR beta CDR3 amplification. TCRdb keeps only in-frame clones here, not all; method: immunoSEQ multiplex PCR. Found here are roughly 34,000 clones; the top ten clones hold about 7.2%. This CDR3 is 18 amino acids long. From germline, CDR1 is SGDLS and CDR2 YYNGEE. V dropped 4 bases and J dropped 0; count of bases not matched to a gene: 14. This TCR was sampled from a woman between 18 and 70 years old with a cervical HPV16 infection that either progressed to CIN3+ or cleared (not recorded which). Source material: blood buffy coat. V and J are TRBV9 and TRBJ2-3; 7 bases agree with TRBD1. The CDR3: CASSLNRDSQESTDTQYF. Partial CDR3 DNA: TGTGCCAGCAGCCTTAACAGGGACAGTCAGGAAAGCACAGATACG. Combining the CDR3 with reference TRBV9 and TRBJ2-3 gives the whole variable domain DSGVTQTPKHLITATGQRVTLRCSPRSGDLSVYWYQQSLDQGLQFLIQYYNGEERAKGNILERFSAQQFPDLHSELNLSSLELGDSALYFCASSLNRDSQESTDTQYFGPGTRLTVL.